These 13 T cell receptor beta chains were sequenced from one sample in a study of human T cells and chemical hapten exposure. The time point denotes: pre-sensitization, week 0. Treatment reported: therapeutic diphenylcyclopropenone sensitization with weekly scalp DPC. A single record per CDR3 protein comes from TCRdb applying MiXCR to the RACE reads. The table has 240,000 or so distinct CDR3 sequences, about 9% seen once. This specimen consisted of whole blood, obtained in connection with sensitization to the hapten diphenylcyclopropenone (DPC). Receptors originate from a woman aged 40 to 49 with alopecia areata. Some clones in this sample may be carry-over from other donors' samples.

This clonotype was found once. The rearrangement links TRBV14 to TRBJ2-3; the match to TRBD2 covers 13 bases. The CDR3 is made up of 18 amino acids. Germline V lookup: CDR1 SGHDN, CDR2 FVKESK. V lost 3 bases and J lost 8; bases outside the gene matches: 14. CDR3 in amino acids: CASSHLLGLAGDIGTQYF. The CDR3 DNA reads TGTGCCAGCAGCCACCTCCTCGGACTAGCGGGAGACATTGGTACGCAGTATTTT.

This clonotype showed up many times. The chain is built from TRBV5-6 and TRBJ1-3, with D uncertain. The CDR3 is made up of 15 amino acids. V lost 4 bases, J lost 0 bases, and 11 bases lay in between. CDR1 and CDR2 from the germline V gene are SGHDT and YYEEEE. The CDR3 sequence is CASSPGRTSGNTIYF. CDR3 nucleotides: TGTGCCAGCAGCCCCGGACGGACCTCTGGAAACACCATATATTTT. Supplemented by reference TRBV5-6 and TRBJ1-3, the full variable domain reads DAGVTQSPTHLIKTRGQQVTLRCSPKSGHDTVSWYQQALGQGPQFIFQYYEEEERQRGNFPDRFSGHQFPNYSSELNVNALLLGDSALYLCASSPGRTSGNTIYFGEGSWLTVV.

The gene calls are TRBV7-9 and TRBJ1-2; no reliable D call. CDR3 length equals 14 residues. Trimming cost V 3 bases and J 9 bases, with 17 bases left between them. The germline CDR1 and CDR2 sequences are SEHNR and FQNEAQ (reference sequence). The CDR3: CASSLPSDGVRYTF. CDR3 sequence (DNA): TGTGCCAGCAGCTTGCCCTCGGACGGCGTTCGCTACACCTTC.

This clonotype was counted between two and nine times. This chain connects TRBV7-2 to TRBJ2-3, with D possibly being TRBD1 (5 bases). V lost 1 base to trimming and J lost 0 bases, with 8 bases between them. CDR3 length: 15 residues. Germline V lookup: CDR1 SGHTA, CDR2 FQGNSA. This chain's CDR3 is CASSLEGHSTDTQYF. As DNA, the CDR3 is TGTGCCAGCAGCTTAGAGGGGCACAGCACAGATACGCAGTATTTT.

With respect to this clonotype: A read error may account for a junction end that differs from germline. CDR3 amino acids: CASSLWGLAERGTYTQYF. The CDR3 DNA reads TGTGCCAGCAGTTTATGGGGACTAGCGGAGCGGGGCACATATACGCAGTATTTT. The chain links TRBV28 to TRBJ2-3, with 11 positions matching TRBD2. The CDR3 length is 18 residues. CDR1 and CDR2 (germline): MDHEN, SYDVKM.

This clonotype was seen only a few times. The chain carries TRBV5-6 and TRBJ1-1, with TRBD1 identical over 7 bases. The CDR3 is 14 amino acids. Per germline, CDR1 SGHDT and CDR2 YYEEEE. After removal of 0 bases from V and 6 bases from J, the junction contained 5 bases not matched to a gene. CDR3 protein: CASSLAGQGAEAFF. The CDR3 region has the DNA TGTGCCAGCAGCTTGGCCGGTCAGGGGGCTGAAGCTTTCTTT.

The sample holds many counts of this clonotype. The chain has TRBV5-1 and TRBJ1-1; a weak D match, TRBD1 (5 bases). The ends were cut back, 5 bases at V and 0 bases at J, with 8 bases in the middle. CDR1 is SGHRS and CDR2 is YFSETQ in the germline V gene. The CDR3 has 13 amino acids. The CDR3 sequence: CASRGLLNTEAFF. DNA of the CDR3: TGCGCCAGCAGGGGACTACTGAACACTGAAGCTTTCTTT.

This clonotype was found a few times. The chain employs TRBV10-3 and TRBJ2-3, with D possibly TRBD1 on 7 matching bases. Trimming removed 4 bases from V and 3 bases from J, with 14 bases in between. Per the germline V gene, CDR1 is ENHRY and CDR2 is SYGVKD. This CDR3 has 15 residues. For the CDR3, the DNA is TGTGCCATCAGTGTCAAGGGGGCGGGAACAGATACGCAGTATTTT. Translation: CAISVKGAGTDTQYF.

Many counts were recorded for this clonotype. V and J are TRBV21-1 and TRBJ2-7. TRBV21-1 counts as a pseudogene. The CDR3 is made up of 11 amino acids. As DNA, the CDR3 is TGTGCCAGCAGCAAAGCCTACGAGCAGTACTTC. This sequence encodes CASSKAYEQYF.

This clonotype was found many times. This chain links TRBV28 with TRBJ1-3, with no clear D. The ends were cut back, 6 bases at V and 0 bases at J, with 15 bases in the middle. CDR1 MDHEN and CDR2 SYDVKM come from the germline V gene. This CDR3 spans 16 amino acids. The CDR3 region has the DNA TGTGCCAGCAGATATACCGGGAGCAGCTCTGGAAACACCATATATTTT. This translates into CASRYTGSSSGNTIYF.

This clonotype was seen a handful of times. The chain employs TRBV20-1 and TRBJ1-6, with D hard to call. Trimming removed 5 bases at V and 10 bases at J, with 0 bases between. CDR1 and CDR2 from the germline V gene are DFQATT and SNEGSKA (reference sequence). The CDR3 loop spans 8 amino acids. CDR3 coding DNA: TGCAGTGCTTCACCCCTCCACTTT. Translating it yields CSASPLHF.

This clonotype occurred a few times. V is TRBV6-5 and J is TRBJ2-7; TRBD1 might be the D (6 bases). Between the trimmed V and J ends, which lost 2 bases and 3 bases, there was a span of 11 bases. The CDR3 covers 14 residues. Germline V gene data show CDR1 as MNHEY and CDR2 as SVGAGI. The CDR3 region is CASSYGRGDYEQYF. DNA of the CDR3: TGTGCCAGCAGTTACGGCAGGGGAGACTACGAGCAGTACTTC.

V is TRBV20-1 and J is TRBJ2-1; tentatively, D is TRBD1 or TRBD2 (5 bases each). Trimming took off 0 bases at V and 6 bases at J, with 12 bases between the two ends. This CDR3 has 14 amino acids. Germline CDR1 and CDR2: DFQATT and SNEGSKA (reference sequence). The CDR3 sequence is CSARDNTRGNEQFF. Written as DNA, the CDR3 is TGCAGTGCTAGAGATAATACTAGGGGCAATGAGCAGTTCTTC.